These 29 T cell receptor beta chains share one sample of origin, sequenced in a study of shared T cell receptors in the human thymus. The data were produced by immunoSEQ multiplex PCR, yet TCRdb's version contains in-frame clones alone and is incomplete. In the table there are hundreds of thousands of clones, approximately 87% of which are singletons. These data were also filed under a second study, of human thymus T cells.

The sample consisted of thymocytes. Receptors were obtained from a boy under three years old with a congenital heart defect.

The rearrangement uses TRBV30 and TRBJ1-4, with D perhaps TRBD1 (5 bases). CDR1 is GTSNPN and CDR2 is SVGIG in the germline V gene (reference sequence). The CDR3 is made up of 17 amino acids. Between the trimmed V and J ends, which lost 2 bases and 1 base, there was a span of 17 bases. The CDR3 region is CAWSLGAPGETNEKLFF. The CDR3, as DNA: TGTGCCTGGAGTTTAGGGGCCCCCGGCGAAACTAATGAAAAACTGTTTTTT. The full variable domain, with the rest looked up from reference TRBV30 and TRBJ1-4, is SQTIHQWPATLVQPVGSPLSLECTVEGTSNPNLYWYRQAAGRGLQLLFYSVGIGQISSEVPQNLSASRPQDRQFILSSKKLLLSDSGFYLCAWSLGAPGETNEKLFFGSGTQLSVL.

The chain is built from TRBV6-1 and TRBJ1-1, with 11 positions matching TRBD1. CDR1 is MNHNS and CDR2 is SASEGT in the germline V gene. Unmatched junction bases numbered 3, after V lost 6 bases and J lost 3 bases. This CDR3 region has 14 residues. DNA of the CDR3: TGTGCCAGCAGCCGGGACAGGGGGGACACTGAAGCTTTCTTT. Translating gives CASSRDRGDTEAFF.

This clone has just a few counts. The chain couples TRBV7-7 to TRBJ2-5; TRBD2 matches 7 bases. V dropped 8 bases and J dropped 1; count of bases not matched to a gene: 10. Germline V CDR1 and CDR2: SSHAT, FNYEAQ (reference sequence). This CDR3 has 15 residues. For the CDR3, the DNA is TGTGCCAGCCCTTACGGGACTAATCCCCAAGAGACCCAGTACTTC. It specifies CASPYGTNPQETQYF.

This clone was found a few times. The V and J genes are TRBV5-1 and TRBJ1-3, with D possibly TRBD1 on 5 matching bases. CDR1 and CDR2 (germline): SGHRS, YFSETQ. Trimming left V 0 bases short and J 4 bases short, with 17 bases between. The CDR3 runs to 17 residues. The CDR3 here is CASSLANPGQPGNTIYF. For the CDR3, the DNA is TGCGCCAGCAGCTTGGCCAACCCCGGACAACCGGGAAACACCATATATTTT.

The genes are TRBV6-5 and TRBJ2-3; TRBD1 aligns across 7 bases. The V segment lost 5 bases and the J segment 5 bases; nucleotides outside the gene matches: 7. The CDR3 is made up of 14 amino acids. Germline CDR1 is MNHEY and CDR2 is SVGAGI. CDR3 coding DNA: TGTGCCAGCAGTGGGGGACAGTCCGGAGATACGCAGTATTTT. Its protein is CASSGGQSGDTQYF.

This rearrangement joins TRBV30 to TRBJ2-4; 8 bases fit TRBD2. From germline, CDR1 is GTSNPN and CDR2 SVGIG (reference sequence). Losses at the gene ends were 4 bases for V and 1 base for J; bases not matched to a gene: 6. This CDR3 comprises 15 residues. The CDR3 nucleotides are TGTGCCTGGATCCCAGCGGGAGAGGCCAAAAACATTCAGTACTTC. Translated, it gives CAWIPAGEAKNIQYF.

V is TRBV6-5 and J is TRBJ2-5, with D hard to call. This CDR3 region has 13 residues. Germline V gives CDR1 MNHEY, CDR2 SVGAGI. V lost 2 bases to trimming and J lost 5 bases, with 9 bases between them. The DNA of the CDR3 is TGTGCCAGCAGTTACGGGCCCTCGGAGACCCAGTACTTC. It is translated as CASSYGPSETQYF.

V usage is TRBV27 and J usage is TRBJ1-6; D gene ambiguous. The V gene's germline CDR1 is MNHEY and CDR2 SMNVEV (reference sequence). This CDR3 region has 13 residues. With 4 bases removed from V and 14 bases from J, the gap between germline ends came to 15 bases. The CDR3: CASSSGSPGALHF. The CDR3 nucleotides are TGTGCCAGCAGTTCGGGGTCCCCTGGGGCCCTCCACTTT.

This chain uses TRBV5-1 with TRBJ2-1; 8 nucleotides line up with TRBD1. The CDR3 runs 14 residues. Losses at the gene ends were 4 bases for V and 10 bases for J; bases not matched to a gene: 10. Germline CDR1 and CDR2: SGHRS and YFSETQ. The CDR3 sequence is CASSPGQGWYEQFF. DNA of the CDR3: TGCGCCAGCAGCCCTGGACAGGGTTGGTACGAGCAGTTCTTC.

The CDR3 loop is CASSEDARGLAGCTDYNEQFF. CDR3 bases: TGTGCCAGCAGTGAAGATGCTCGAGGACTAGCGGGATGTACGGACTACAATGAGCAGTTCTTC. The chain couples TRBV2 to TRBJ2-1; 12 nucleotides line up with TRBD2. Trimming took 1 base from V and 3 from J; bases not matched to a gene: 16. The CDR3 totals 21 residues. CDR1 is SNHLY and CDR2 is FYNNEI in the germline V gene.

This sequence joins TRBV28 and TRBJ2-7; 8 positions match TRBD2. Germline CDR1 MDHEN, CDR2 SYDVKM. This CDR3 has 18 residues. The V gene end was trimmed by 7 bases and the J gene end by 2 bases; junction bases not matched to a gene: 19. In nucleotides, the CDR3 is TGTGCCAGCACCCGAGGAAGGGTTTGCGGGAGGCCCCCCTACGAGCAGTACTTC. It is translated as CASTRGRVCGRPPYEQYF.

This sequence joins TRBV5-5 and TRBJ2-5; 9 bases align to TRBD2. This CDR3 is 15 amino acids long. The junction had 11 bases not matched to a gene; V was cut back by 4 bases and J by 7 bases. Per germline, CDR1 SGHKS and CDR2 YYEKEE (reference sequence). CDR3 residues: CASSGIAGEGGTQYF. For the CDR3, the DNA is TGTGCCAGCAGCGGGATAGCGGGAGAGGGGGGGACCCAGTACTTC.

The rearrangement uses TRBV12-5 and TRBJ1-1, with 7 bases that match TRBD1. Germline V gene lookup returns CDR1 LGHNT and CDR2 FRNRAP. This CDR3 comprises 17 residues. Trimming took 1 base from V and 1 from J; bases not matched to a gene: 9. The CDR3 sequence: CASGLAPDRERNTEAFF. In nucleotides, the CDR3 is TGTGCTAGTGGTTTGGCTCCAGACAGGGAACGGAACACTGAAGCTTTCTTT.

The genes are TRBV5-1 and TRBJ2-7, with 7 bases aligning to TRBD2. CDR1 and CDR2 from the germline V gene are SGHRS and YFSETQ. Trimming removed 0 bases from V and 2 bases from J; junction bases left unmatched: 11. This CDR3 has 17 amino acids. This chain's CDR3 is CASSLDFVAGVTYEQYF. The CDR3 coding sequence is TGCGCCAGCAGCTTGGACTTTGTGGCGGGAGTCACCTACGAGCAGTACTTC. The entire variable domain, with the rest obtained from reference TRBV5-1 and TRBJ2-7, is as follows: KAGVTQTPRYLIKTRGQQVTLSCSPISGHRSVSWYQQTPGQGLQFLFEYFSETQRNKGNFPGRFSGRQFSNSRSEMNVSTLELGDSALYLCASSLDFVAGVTYEQYFGPGTRLTVT.

This rearrangement joins TRBV27 to TRBJ1-5; the match to TRBD1 covers 8 bases. Germline V gene lookup returns CDR1 MNHEY and CDR2 SMNVEV (reference sequence). The J segment lost 5 bases and the V segment lost 5 bases, leaving 2 bases of the junction unmatched. The CDR3 has 13 residues. Here the CDR3 DNA reads TGTGCCAGCAGTCAGGGGGCTCATCAGCCCCAGCATTTT. It specifies CASSQGAHQPQHF.

This chain joins TRBV15 and TRBJ1-5; tentatively, D is TRBD1 (6 bases). In germline, CDR1 is LNHNV, CDR2 YYDKDF (reference sequence). V shed 1 base and J shed 7 bases, with 11 bases lying between them. CDR3 length: 14 amino acids. The CDR3 DNA reads TGTGCCACCAGCAGAGCCAGGGGTAGACAGCCCCAGCATTTT. Its translation: CATSRARGRQPQHF. Full variable domain (outside the CDR3, taken from reference TRBV15 and TRBJ1-5): DAMVIQNPRYQVTQFGKPVTLSCSQTLNHNVMYWYQQKSSQAPKLLFHYYDKDFNNEADTPDNFQSRRPNTSFCFLDIRSPGLGDTAMYLCATSRARGRQPQHFGDGTRLSIL.

The chain uses TRBV14 and TRBJ2-7; possible D gene TRBD1, 5 bases. V gave up 0 bases and J gave up 5 bases, with 20 bases separating them. The CDR3 sequence is 17 residues long. Germline assignment: CDR1 SGHDN and CDR2 FVKESK. CDR3 sequence: CASSQDKGTDTVDEQYF. The CDR3 region has the DNA TGTGCCAGCAGCCAAGATAAGGGAACGGACACAGTGGACGAGCAGTACTTC.

The chain joins TRBV30 to TRBJ1-1; D perhaps matches TRBD1 (6 bases). Germline loops: CDR1 GTSNPN, CDR2 SVGIG (reference sequence). Trimming took off 1 base at V and 5 bases at J, with 20 bases between the two ends. The CDR3 extends over 16 amino acids. This CDR3 reads CAWSARATGNKTEAFF. CDR3 in DNA: TGTGCCTGGAGTGCCCGGGCAACAGGGAACAAGACTGAAGCTTTCTTT.

The gene calls are TRBV11-2 and TRBJ2-7; 9 bases align to TRBD1. CDR1 and CDR2 (germline): SGHAT, FQNNGV. CDR3 length equals 18 residues. V gave up 4 bases and J gave up 0 bases; unmatched junction bases: 13. CDR3 residues: CASSSTPHRGLSSYEQYF. The CDR3 DNA reads TGTGCCAGCAGCTCTACCCCTCACAGGGGGCTCAGCTCCTACGAGCAGTACTTC. The complete variable domain, with remaining parts taken from reference TRBV11-2 and TRBJ2-7, reads EAGVAQSPRYKIIEKRQSVAFWCNPISGHATLYWYQQILGQGPKLLIQFQNNGVVDDSQLPKDRFSAERLKGVDSTLKIQPAKLEDSAVYLCASSSTPHRGLSSYEQYFGPGTRLTVT.

The chain carries TRBV5-1 and TRBJ2-5, with D maybe TRBD2 (5 bases). The last part of the DNA fits TRBJ2-7 better; the J call may be wrong. This CDR3 has 14 amino acids. Germline values: CDR1 SGHRS, CDR2 YFSETQ. CDR3 bases: TGCGCCAGCAGCTTGACTAGTCGCCTCTACGAGCAGTACTTC. Encoded protein: CASSLTSRLYEQYF.

V is TRBV19 and J is TRBJ2-7, with D possibly being TRBD2 (5 bases). Trimming pared 4 bases from V and 2 bases from J, leaving 15 bases between. Looked up from germline, CDR1 is LNHDA and CDR2 is SQIVND (reference sequence). The CDR3 consists of 15 residues. CDR3 loop: CASSNYGKEAYEQYF. In DNA form, the CDR3 reads TGTGCCAGTAGTAATTATGGGAAGGAGGCCTACGAGCAGTACTTC.

This clone is a singleton in its sample. This chain links TRBV18 with TRBJ2-5; 9 bases align to TRBD2. Germline V gene lookup returns CDR1 KGHSH and CDR2 LQKENI. J gave up 6 bases and V 4 bases, and 9 bases lay outside the gene matches. The CDR3 runs to 15 residues. DNA for the CDR3: TGTGCCAGCTCACTCCTTCGGCGGGAGGGCCAGACCCAGTACTTC. It yields the protein CASSLLRREGQTQYF. Filled out from reference TRBV18 and TRBJ2-5, the complete variable domain reads NAGVMQNPRHLVRRRGQEARLRCSPMKGHSHVYWYRQLPEEGLKFMVYLQKENIIDESGMPKERFSAEFPKEGPSILRIQQVVRGDSAAYFCASSLLRREGQTQYFGPGTRLLVL.

The chain links TRBV9 to TRBJ2-7; 8 bases map to TRBD1. The CDR3 runs to 13 residues. The V and J ends lost 8 bases and 3 bases, in that order; junction bases with no gene match: 7. The germline CDR1 and CDR2 sequences are SGDLS and YYNGEE. The CDR3 loop is CARIQTGGYEQYF. The CDR3 nucleotides are TGTGCCAGAATCCAAACAGGGGGCTACGAGCAGTACTTC.

The gene calls are TRBV4-2 and TRBJ1-1; no firm D call. Germline assignment: CDR1 LGHNA and CDR2 YNFKEQ. The CDR3 covers 18 residues. The V and J ends lost 0 bases and 1 base respectively, with 18 bases between them. CDR3: CASSQEGTPEPENTEAFF. As DNA, the CDR3 is TGTGCCAGCAGCCAAGAGGGCACACCCGAGCCAGAGAACACTGAAGCTTTCTTT.

This sequence joins TRBV15 and TRBJ2-3; 8 bases line up with TRBD2. CDR3 length equals 18 residues. Germline CDR1 is LNHNV and CDR2 is YYDKDF (reference sequence). V gave up 1 base and J gave up 1 base; unmatched junction bases: 10. The CDR3 loop reads CATSRAGGGPKGTDTQYF. The CDR3 bases are TGTGCCACCAGCAGAGCCGGCGGGGGGCCTAAGGGCACAGATACGCAGTATTTT.

The chain employs TRBV27 and TRBJ2-7; 9 bases agree with TRBD1. Germline V gives CDR1 MNHEY, CDR2 SMNVEV (reference sequence). The trim removed 0 bases at V and 4 bases at J, leaving 10 bases unmatched. The CDR3 has 17 residues. The CDR3 sequence: CASSLSRRGQGRYEQYF. The CDR3 DNA is TGTGCCAGCAGTTTATCGAGGAGGGGACAGGGCCGATACGAGCAGTACTTC.

The gene calls are TRBV5-1 and TRBJ2-7; D call uncertain. V shed 3 bases and J shed 4 bases, with 14 bases lying between them. This CDR3 comprises 14 residues. CDR1 SGHRS and CDR2 YFSETQ come from the germline V gene. CDR3 loop: CASSYAGRKYEQYF. The CDR3 DNA reads as TGCGCCAGCAGCTACGCAGGCCGGAAGTACGAGCAGTACTTC. Full variable domain (missing parts from reference TRBV5-1 and TRBJ2-7): KAGVTQTPRYLIKTRGQQVTLSCSPISGHRSVSWYQQTPGQGLQFLFEYFSETQRNKGNFPGRFSGRQFSNSRSEMNVSTLELGDSALYLCASSYAGRKYEQYFGPGTRLTVT.

This rearrangement joins TRBV4-2 to TRBJ2-3; tentatively, D is TRBD1 (5 bases). Germline CDR1 is LGHNA and CDR2 is YNFKEQ. Trimming cost V 1 base and J 0 bases, with 23 bases left between them. The CDR3 length is 20 residues. The CDR3 DNA sequence: TGTGCCAGCAGCCAAGGCCCCCGGGCCAAAAGGGGCCCTAGCACAGATACGCAGTATTTT. This sequence encodes CASSQGPRAKRGPSTDTQYF.

The rearrangement uses TRBV11-3 and TRBJ2-3; TRBD1 is a possible D gene (6 bases). This CDR3 region has 17 residues. The germline V and J ends were trimmed by 1 base and 2 bases, with 16 bases remaining between them. Germline values: CDR1 SGHNT, CDR2 YENEEA. The CDR3 loop reads CASSLGLVDSFTDTQYF. The CDR3 DNA reads TGTGCCAGCAGCTTAGGTCTAGTGGACAGCTTCACAGATACGCAGTATTTT.